These 15 T cell receptor beta chains were all obtained from the same sample, sequenced in a study of identical twins. TCRdb independently ran MiXCR on the 5' RACE reads; one entry per CDR3 protein. The sample has roughly 1,500,000 distinct CDR3 sequences; roughly a third are singletons. Sequencing was done on a sample of cord blood. These receptors were taken from a newborn girl in good health.

The rearrangement joins TRBV29-1 to TRBJ2-1; D is unresolved. The J call could be wrong; TRBJ2-7 is a better fit for the DNA end. This CDR3 has 11 amino acids. Looked up from germline, CDR1 is SQVTM and CDR2 is ANQGSEA. The CDR3 nucleotides are TGCAGCGTTGTGAAGAACAATGAGCAGTACTTC. Translation gives CSVVKNNEQYF.

This clonotype was detected only a few times. The CDR3 region has the DNA TGTGCCAGCCGGCCCGGATCAAGGCCTGCTAGCACAGATACGCAGTATTTT. This translates into CASRPGSRPASTDTQYF. The chain has TRBV2 and TRBJ2-3; D is ambiguous. CDR1 is SNHLY, CDR2 FYNNEI, per germline. The ends were cut back, 8 bases at V and 0 bases at J, with 21 bases in the middle. CDR3 length: 17 amino acids.

This clonotype was recorded a few times. CDR3 bases: TGTGCCAGCAGTTTACGGAATAGCGCGTACAATGAGCAGTTCTTC. Translation: CASSLRNSAYNEQFF. The V call is TRBV12-3 or TRBV12-4, the J call TRBJ2-1, with D perhaps matching TRBD2 (5 bases). This CDR3 region has 15 residues. The germline V and J ends were trimmed by 2 bases and 4 bases, with 12 bases remaining between them.

The table lists this clonotype with a few counts. J is TRBJ2-3 and V is TRBV3-1; D gene uncertain. CDR1 is LGHDT and CDR2 is YNNKEL in the germline V gene (reference sequence). This CDR3 has 14 residues. V lost 0 bases and J lost 5, with 9 bases in between. The CDR3 sequence is CASSQEAAGDTQYF. CDR3 in DNA: TGTGCCAGCAGCCAAGAGGCAGCCGGAGATACGCAGTATTTT.

The chain carries TRBV25-1 and TRBJ1-1; no reliable D call. Trimming removed 1 base at V and 2 bases at J, with 11 bases between. CDR1 is MGHDK and CDR2 is SYGVNS in the germline V gene. There are 15 residues in the CDR3. CDR3: CASSESGRVNTEAFF. CDR3 DNA: TGTGCCAGCAGTGAATCTGGACGTGTTAACACTGAAGCTTTCTTT.

The sample holds one count of this clonotype. The V gene is TRBV2, the J gene TRBJ2-5; 9 bases are a match to TRBD1. TRBJ2-7 matches the DNA end more closely, so the J call is doubtful. The CDR3 length is 15 residues. CDR1 is SNHLY, CDR2 FYNNEI, per germline. CDR3 region: CASSGAGTGNYEQYF. Written as DNA, the CDR3 is TGTGCCAGCAGTGGGGCCGGGACAGGGAACTACGAGCAGTACTTC.

This clonotype was observed a handful of times. V is TRBV27 and J is TRBJ1-6; no definite D call. The CDR3 has 15 residues. Germline lookup yields CDR1 MNHEY and CDR2 SMNVEV (reference sequence). V was shortened by 6 bases and J by 3 bases, with 12 bases between the two germline ends. CDR3 protein: CASRRSGIYNSPLHF. The CDR3 DNA sequence: TGTGCCAGCAGGCGGTCCGGGATCTATAATTCACCCCTCCACTTT.

The chain is built from TRBV3-1 and TRBJ2-7; 13 nucleotides match TRBD2. The CDR3 is 15 amino acids. Germline loops: CDR1 LGHDT, CDR2 YNNKEL (reference sequence). The V segment lost 7 bases and the J segment 2 bases; nucleotides outside the gene matches: 5. The CDR3 DNA follows: TGTGCCAGCACGATACTAGCGGGAGGGACCTACGAGCAGTACTTC. It yields the protein CASTILAGGTYEQYF.

Details on this clonotype: Relative to the germline gene, one junction end is altered; a read error may explain this. The rearrangement links TRBV24-1 to TRBJ2-5, with 7 bases lining up with TRBD1. CDR1 KGHDR and CDR2 SFDVKD come from the germline V gene. The CDR3 runs 14 residues. In DNA, the CDR3 is TGTGCCACCAGACAGACAGGGTCCGAAGAAACCCAGTACTTC. It specifies CATRQTGSEETQYF.

The chain has TRBV20-1 and TRBJ2-1; maybe TRBD2 (6 bases). Germline V gene data show CDR1 as DFQATT and CDR2 as SNEGSKA (reference sequence). This CDR3 has 14 amino acids. Trimming removed 3 bases at V and 3 bases at J, with 12 bases between. CDR3 bases: TGCAGTGCTAGGGTAGCGGTCGGCTACAATGAGCAGTTCTTC. Translating gives CSARVAVGYNEQFF.

The V and J genes are TRBV16 and TRBJ1-2; 7 bases align to TRBD1. With V trimmed by 4 bases and J by 2 bases, 19 bases remained unmatched. The V gene's germline CDR1 is KGHSY and CDR2 FQNENV. The CDR3 is 19 residues long. CDR3 sequence: CASSPLVNRGWVLNYGYTF. The CDR3 bases are TGTGCCAGCAGCCCATTGGTCAACAGGGGATGGGTCCTCAACTATGGCTACACCTTC.

The V and J genes are TRBV5-1 and TRBJ1-4, with 7 bases that match TRBD1. The germline V gene has CDR1 SGHRS and CDR2 YFSETQ. The CDR3 is made up of 16 amino acids. J was trimmed by 4 bases and V by 4 bases; bases with no gene match: 10. The CDR3 loop is CASSPSGQALNEKLFF. Written as DNA, the CDR3 is TGCGCCAGCAGCCCGAGCGGACAGGCCCTTAATGAAAAACTGTTTTTT.

The rearrangement links TRBV19 to TRBJ2-1, with 12 bases that match TRBD2. The V and J ends lost 4 bases and 0 bases, in that order; junction bases with no gene match: 1. CDR1 and CDR2 (germline): LNHDA, SQIVND (reference sequence). The CDR3 length is 16 residues. CDR3 region: CASSKLAGGSYNEQFF. As DNA, the CDR3 is TGTGCCAGTAGTAAACTAGCGGGGGGCTCCTACAATGAGCAGTTCTTC.

This sequence joins TRBV7-2 and TRBJ2-3; D uncertain. The CDR3 contains 13 residues. Germline values: CDR1 SGHTA, CDR2 FQGNSA. V lost 5 bases and J lost 3, with 9 bases in between. The CDR3 here is CASSRDVTDTQYF. Written as DNA, the CDR3 is TGTGCCAGCAGCCGTGACGTTACAGATACGCAGTATTTT.

The rearrangement joins TRBV6-6 to TRBJ1-1; unclear D gene. The CDR3 is made up of 13 amino acids. The V gene's germline CDR1 is MNHNY and CDR2 SVGAGI (reference sequence). The V end lost 4 bases, the J end lost 3 bases, and 9 bases lay between the germline ends. Here the CDR3 DNA reads TGTGCCAGCAGTTTAAAGTTAGACACTGAAGCTTTCTTT. This encodes CASSLKLDTEAFF.